This TCR beta chain was observed in a study of blood T cell repertoires in COVID-19. For the study at large: T cells, B-cell-depleted T cells, or PBMCs supplied cDNA or gDNA.

The germline CDR1 and CDR2 sequences are SGHNT and YYREEE (reference sequence). The CDR3 sequence is 15 residues long. After removal of 4 bases from V and 4 bases from J, the junction contained 7 bases not matched to a gene. Participants spanned ages about 18 to 90 years and resided in 24 US areas. Recovered status in Cohort 3 required two negative PCRs, clearance, or symptom resolution. Authors' analysis steps: How many nucleated cells were present was estimated from reference gene primer amplification. The method was immunoSEQ multiplex PCR; TCRdb's version includes in-frame clones alone and lacks a portion of them. The D gene and trimming were derived from the DNA, and the V and J assignments and clone size from that table. The sample has about 400,000 clones; about 90% are singletons.

The TCR was taken from a woman aged 30 to 39 who had recovered from COVID-19. The rearrangement joins TRBV5-4 to TRBJ2-1, with TRBD1 matching over 8 bases. The specimen sequenced was PBMCs or T cells enriched from blood (not recorded which). CDR3 protein: CASSPGTGSYNEQFF. As DNA, the CDR3 is TGTGCCAGCAGCCCGGGGACAGGATCATACAATGAGCAGTTCTTC.